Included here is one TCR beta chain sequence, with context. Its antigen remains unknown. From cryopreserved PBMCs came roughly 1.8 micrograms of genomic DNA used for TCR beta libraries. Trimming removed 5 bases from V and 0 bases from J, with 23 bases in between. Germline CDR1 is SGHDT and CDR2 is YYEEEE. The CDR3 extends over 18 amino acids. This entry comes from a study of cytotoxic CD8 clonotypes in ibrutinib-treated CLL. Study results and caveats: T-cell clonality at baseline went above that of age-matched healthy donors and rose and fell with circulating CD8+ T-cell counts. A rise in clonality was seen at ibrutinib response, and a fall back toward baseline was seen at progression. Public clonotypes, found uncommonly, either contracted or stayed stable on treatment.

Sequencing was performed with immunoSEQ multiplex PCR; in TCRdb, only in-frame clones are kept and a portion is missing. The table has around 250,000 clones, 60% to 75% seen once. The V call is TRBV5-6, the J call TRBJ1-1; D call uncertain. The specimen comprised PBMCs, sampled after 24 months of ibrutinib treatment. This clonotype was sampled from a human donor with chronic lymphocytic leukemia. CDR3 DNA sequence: TGTGCCAGCAGTTTTCTGTTTGTTTCAAACCCAATGAACACTGAAGCTTTCTTT. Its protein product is CASSFLFVSNPMNTEAFF.